This T cell receptor (beta chain) derives from a study of CD8 T cells in Susac syndrome. TEMRA cells were FACS-enriched, with CD8+ and CD4+ T cells isolated negatively. Germline CDR1 reads SQVTM; CDR2 reads ANQGSEA. The CDR3 runs to 12 residues. V was trimmed by 5 bases and J by 3 bases, leaving 10 bases between them. Reverse transcription of roughly 0.5 to 1 ug RNA was carried out with random hexamers. Amplification of TCR beta CDR3 spanned 54 Vbeta and 13 Jbeta via immunoSEQ multiplex PCR. TCRdb reprocessed the immunoSEQ multiplex PCR reads via MiXCR and lists one record per CDR3 protein. In the table there are about 120,000 distinct CDR3 sequences, 90% to 95% of which are singletons.

The sequence was obtained from a human donor with multiple sclerosis. The rearrangement links TRBV29-1 to TRBJ1-1; TRBD1 might be the D (5 bases). Sequences were obtained from CD4+ T cells from PBMCs. The CDR3 coding sequence is TGCAGCGTTCTCAGGGTGGACACTGAAGCTTTCTTT. Protein sequence: CSVLRVDTEAFF.